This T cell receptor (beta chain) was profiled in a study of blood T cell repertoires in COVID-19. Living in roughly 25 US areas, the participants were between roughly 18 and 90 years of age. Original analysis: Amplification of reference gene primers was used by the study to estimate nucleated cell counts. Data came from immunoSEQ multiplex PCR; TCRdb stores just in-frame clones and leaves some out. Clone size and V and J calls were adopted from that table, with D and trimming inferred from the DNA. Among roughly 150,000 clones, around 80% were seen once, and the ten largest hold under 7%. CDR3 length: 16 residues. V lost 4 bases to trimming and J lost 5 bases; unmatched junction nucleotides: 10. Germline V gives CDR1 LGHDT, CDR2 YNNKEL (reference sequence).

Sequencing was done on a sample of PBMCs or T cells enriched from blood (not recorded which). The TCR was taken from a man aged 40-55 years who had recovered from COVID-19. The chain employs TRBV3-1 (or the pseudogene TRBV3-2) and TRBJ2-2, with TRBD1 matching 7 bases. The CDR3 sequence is CASSLTETGYTGELFF. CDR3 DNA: TGTGCCAGCAGCCTAACCGAGACAGGGTATACCGGGGAGCTGTTTTTT.